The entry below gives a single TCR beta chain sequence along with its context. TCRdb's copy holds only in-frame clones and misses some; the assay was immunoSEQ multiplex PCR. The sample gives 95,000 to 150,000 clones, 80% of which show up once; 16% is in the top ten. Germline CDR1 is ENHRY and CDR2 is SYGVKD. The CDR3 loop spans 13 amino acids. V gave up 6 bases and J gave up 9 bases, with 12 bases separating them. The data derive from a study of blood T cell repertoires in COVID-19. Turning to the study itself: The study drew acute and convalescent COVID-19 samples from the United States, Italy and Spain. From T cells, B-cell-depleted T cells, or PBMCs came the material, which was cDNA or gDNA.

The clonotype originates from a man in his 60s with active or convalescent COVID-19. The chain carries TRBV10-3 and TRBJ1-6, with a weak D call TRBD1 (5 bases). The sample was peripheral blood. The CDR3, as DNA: TGTGCCATCAGGGACATTTTGTCTTCACCCCTCCACTTT. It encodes CAIRDILSSPLHF.